This T cell receptor beta chain is drawn from a study of cytomegalovirus exposure and HLA in healthy donors. Study-level findings and limits: Another analysis was done later, and it associated 16,951 TCR beta sequences with HLA alleles at 0.05 false discovery rate.

Concerning this clone: No antigen is known for it.

Unmatched junction bases numbered 4, after V lost 0 bases and J lost 7 bases. The CDR3 sequence is 15 residues long. The germline gives CDR1 SGHTA, CDR2 FQGTGA. The PCR was carried out with 60 Vbeta primers and 13 Jbeta primers. TCRdb keeps only in-frame clones here, not all; method: immunoSEQ multiplex PCR. The table records approximately 240,000 clones, more than 60% of them present only once. What was sequenced was PBMCs. The V gene is TRBV7-3, the J gene TRBJ2-1; 9 positions match TRBD1. The source of this sequence is a woman aged 60-70 years in good health and CMV-seropositive. CDR3 loop: CASSLTGQGWNEQFF. The CDR3 bases are TGTGCCAGCAGCTTAACGGGACAGGGATGGAATGAGCAGTTCTTC.